This T cell receptor beta chain emerged from a study of blood T cell repertoires in COVID-19. TCRdb's copy holds only in-frame clones and misses some; the assay was immunoSEQ multiplex PCR. Among 350,000 to 500,000 clones listed, 80% to 90% were seen once. Germline V gene data show CDR1 as MDHEN and CDR2 as SYDVKM. CDR3 length: 14 amino acids. Trimming took 6 bases from V and 4 from J; bases not matched to a gene: 8. The chain has TRBV28 and TRBJ1-2; 7 nucleotides agree with TRBD1. Sequencing input: peripheral blood. This clonotype originated in a young man with COVID-19, enrolled during active disease. The DNA of the CDR3 is TGTGCCAGCAGCCCGGGAGGGGGCGTCTATGGCTACACCTTC. It encodes CASSPGGGVYGYTF.